These T cell receptor beta chains were read from a single sample in a study of control samples from healthy donors and cancer patients. This table comes from immunoSEQ multiplex PCR, and its TCRdb copy is limited to in-frame clones, with some not included. The data show 260,000 or so clones, with about 80% seen just once and about 14% held by the top ten. Sequenced input: PBMCs. These receptors were obtained from a woman aged 55-69 years with lung cancer. Each CDR3 is given with its conserved first and last residue. The D gene is left open where the match is weak. Rows give clone size only sometimes, using once, few, many, or a class for an expanded clone.

j_call d_call clone_size v_call cdr3_aa cdr3_nt
TRBJ1-6 - - TRBV5-1 CASSAQTGPGDSPLHF TGCGCCAGCAGTGCCCAGACAGGCCCTGGGGATTCACCCCTCCACTTT
TRBJ1-4 - - TRBV5-1 CASSLFDATNEKLFF TGCGCCAGCAGCCTCTTCGATGCAACTAATGAAAAACTGTTTTTT
TRBJ2-1 TRBD2 - TRBV24-1 CATSDPGLAGDRGEQFF TGTGCCACCAGTGACCCAGGACTAGCGGGAGATCGGGGTGAGCAGTTCTTC
TRBJ2-7 TRBD2 - TRBV24-1 CATSDFGLAAYEQYF TGTGCCACCAGTGATTTCGGACTAGCCGCCTACGAGCAGTACTTC
TRBJ2-1 TRBD2 few TRBV7-2 CASSFSGLAGGPPYNEQFF TGTGCCAGCAGCTTCTCGGGACTAGCGGGAGGCCCCCCCTACAATGAGCAGTTCTTC
TRBJ2-3 TRBD2 - TRBV5-1 CASSLAGTSGGTDTQYF TGCGCCAGCAGCTTGGCCGGGACTAGCGGGGGCACAGATACGCAGTATTTT
TRBJ2-2 - - TRBV3-1/TRBV3-2 CASSLTVGYTGELFF TGTGCCAGCAGCCTGACAGTGGGGTACACCGGGGAGCTGTTTTTT
TRBJ1-2 - - TRBV6-6 CASSYSPVGGYTF TGTGCCAGCAGTTACTCGCCGGTGGGAGGCTACACCTTC
TRBJ1-2 TRBD1 - TRBV19 CASTQGAHYGYTF TGTGCCAGTACCCAGGGGGCTCACTATGGCTACACCTTC
TRBJ2-2 - - TRBV27 CASSFNTGELFF TGTGCCAGCAGTTTTAACACCGGGGAGCTGTTTTTT
TRBJ1-1 - - TRBV28 CASSSLSGVKAEAFF TGTGCCAGCAGTTCACTCAGTGGGGTGAAGGCTGAAGCTTTCTTT
TRBJ1-1 - - TRBV18 CASSPLEGSTEAFF TGTGCCAGCTCACCATTGGAGGGTAGCACTGAAGCTTTCTTT
TRBJ1-4 - - TRBV12-3/TRBV12-4 CASSLIRVEKLFF TGTGCCAGCAGTTTAATCCGGGTCGAAAAACTGTTTTTT
TRBJ1-3 - - TRBV9 CASSVDDSNSGNTIYF TGTGCCAGCAGCGTGGATGACAGTAACTCTGGAAACACCATATATTTT
TRBJ2-2 - - TRBV16 CASSQWQGTGELFF TGTGCCAGCAGCCAATGGCAGGGGACCGGGGAGCTGTTTTTT
TRBJ1-3 - - TRBV3-1/TRBV3-2 CASSDNSGNTIYF TGTGCCAGCAGCGATAACTCTGGAAACACCATATATTTT
TRBJ1-1 - - TRBV18 CASSPRPDTEAFF TGTGCCAGCTCACCGAGACCGGACACTGAAGCTTTCTTT
TRBJ2-7 TRBD1 - TRBV18 CASSPEDRVNEQYF TGTGCCAGCTCACCCGAGGACAGGGTCAACGAGCAGTACTTC
TRBJ1-2 - few TRBV7-9 CASSLVQGLGYTF TGTGCCAGCAGCTTAGTACAGGGTCTGGGCTACACCTTC
TRBJ2-7 - - TRBV10-1 CATYRGRSHEQYF TGCGCCACCTATAGGGGGAGGTCCCACGAGCAGTACTTC
TRBJ1-1 - - TRBV7-9 CASSPRNLGSTEAFF TGTGCCAGCAGCCCTCGCAATTTGGGGAGCACTGAAGCTTTCTTT
TRBJ1-1 - - TRBV15 CATSRGGSGTEAFF TGTGCCACCAGCAGAGGGGGATCGGGGACTGAAGCTTTCTTT